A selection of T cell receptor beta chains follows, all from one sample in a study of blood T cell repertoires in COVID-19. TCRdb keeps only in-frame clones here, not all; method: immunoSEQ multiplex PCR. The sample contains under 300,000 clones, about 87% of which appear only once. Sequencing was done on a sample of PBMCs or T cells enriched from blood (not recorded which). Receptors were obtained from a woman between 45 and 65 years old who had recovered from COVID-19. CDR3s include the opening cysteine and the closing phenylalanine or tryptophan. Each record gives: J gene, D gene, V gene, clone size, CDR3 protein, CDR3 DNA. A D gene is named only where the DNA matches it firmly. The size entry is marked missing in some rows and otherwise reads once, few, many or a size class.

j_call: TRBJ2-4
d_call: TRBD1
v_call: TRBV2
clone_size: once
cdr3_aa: CASSDRGNIQYF
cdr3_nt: TGTGCCAGCAGTGACAGGGGGAACATTCAGTACTTC

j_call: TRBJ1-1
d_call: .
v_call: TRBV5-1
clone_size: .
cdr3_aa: CASQITGNMNTEAFF
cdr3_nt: TGCGCCAGCCAAATTACAGGGAACATGAACACTGAAGCTTTCTTT

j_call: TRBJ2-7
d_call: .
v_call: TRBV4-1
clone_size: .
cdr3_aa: CASSHSEFGTYEQYF
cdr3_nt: TGCGCCAGCAGCCATTCGGAGTTCGGGACTTACGAGCAGTACTTC

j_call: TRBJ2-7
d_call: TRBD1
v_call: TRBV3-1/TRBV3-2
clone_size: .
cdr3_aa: CASSPYNRGWEQYF
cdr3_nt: TGTGCCAGCAGCCCTTACAACAGGGGCTGGGAGCAGTACTTC

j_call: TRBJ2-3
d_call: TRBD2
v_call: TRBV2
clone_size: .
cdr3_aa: CASSAGLAGVPPDTQYF
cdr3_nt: TGTGCCAGCAGTGCGGGACTAGCGGGAGTCCCGCCAGATACGCAGTATTTT

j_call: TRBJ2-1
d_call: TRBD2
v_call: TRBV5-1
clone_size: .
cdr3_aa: CASSLVGSGRSNEQFF
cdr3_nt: TGCGCCAGCAGCTTGGTAGGTAGCGGGAGGAGCAATGAGCAGTTCTTC

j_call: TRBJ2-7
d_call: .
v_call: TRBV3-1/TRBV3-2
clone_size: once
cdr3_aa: CASSLGGPYEQYF
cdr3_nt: TGTGCCAGCAGCCTTGGCGGGCCCTACGAGCAGTACTTC

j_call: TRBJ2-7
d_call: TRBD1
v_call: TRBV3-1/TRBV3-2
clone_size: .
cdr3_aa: CASSQVSQGAILEQYF
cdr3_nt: TGTGCCAGCAGCCAAGTTAGTCAGGGGGCCATCCTCGAGCAGTACTTC

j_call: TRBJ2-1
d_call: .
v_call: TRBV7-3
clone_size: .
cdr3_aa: CASSLKAGHPYNEQFF
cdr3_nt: TGTGCCAGCAGCTTAAAGGCAGGGCACCCCTACAATGAGCAGTTCTTC

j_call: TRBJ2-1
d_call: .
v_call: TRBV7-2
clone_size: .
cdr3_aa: CASSLTAVANEQFF
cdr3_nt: TGTGCCAGCAGCTTAACTGCGGTCGCCAATGAGCAGTTCTTC

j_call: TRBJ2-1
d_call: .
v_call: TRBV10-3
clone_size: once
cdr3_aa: CAISERGSNEQFF
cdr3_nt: TGTGCCATCAGTGAAAGAGGATCCAATGAGCAGTTCTTC

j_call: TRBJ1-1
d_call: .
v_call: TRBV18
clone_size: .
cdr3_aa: CASSPPAGENTEAFF
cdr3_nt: TGTGCCAGCTCACCACCGGCGGGGGAGAACACTGAAGCTTTCTTT

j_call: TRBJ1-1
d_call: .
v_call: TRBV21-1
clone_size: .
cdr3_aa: CASSGRTRGTEAFF
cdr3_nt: TGTGCCAGCAGCGGCCGTACGCGCGGCACTGAAGCTTTCTTT

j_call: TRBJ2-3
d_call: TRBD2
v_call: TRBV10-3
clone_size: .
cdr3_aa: CAISESGTRESDTQYF
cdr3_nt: TGTGCCATCAGTGAGTCCGGGACTAGAGAATCAGATACGCAGTATTTT

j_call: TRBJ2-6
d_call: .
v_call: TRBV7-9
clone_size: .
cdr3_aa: CASSLDRDSGANVLTF
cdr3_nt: TGTGCCAGCAGCTTAGACAGAGACTCTGGGGCCAACGTCCTGACTTTC

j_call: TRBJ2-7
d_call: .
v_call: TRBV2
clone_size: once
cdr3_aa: CASGTGKEDEQYF
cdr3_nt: TGTGCCTCCGGTACAGGGAAGGAGGACGAGCAGTACTTC

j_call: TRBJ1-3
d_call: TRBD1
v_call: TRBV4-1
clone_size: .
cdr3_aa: CASRDRNSGNTIYF
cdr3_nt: TGCGCCAGCAGGGACAGGAACTCTGGAAACACCATATATTTT

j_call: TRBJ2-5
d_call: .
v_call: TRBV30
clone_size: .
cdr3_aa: CAWSDSYSTGWETQYF
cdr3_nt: TGTGCCTGGAGTGACTCCTATTCGACAGGTTGGGAGACCCAGTACTTC

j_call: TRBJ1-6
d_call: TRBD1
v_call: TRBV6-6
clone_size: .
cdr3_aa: CASRAQDREGSPLHF
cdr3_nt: TGTGCCAGCAGAGCCCAGGACAGGGAGGGTTCACCCCTCCACTTT

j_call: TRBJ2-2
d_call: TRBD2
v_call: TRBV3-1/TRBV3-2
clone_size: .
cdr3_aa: CASSQPGTRTPGELFF
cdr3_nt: TGTGCCAGCAGCCAGCCCGGGACTAGGACTCCCGGGGAGCTGTTTTTT

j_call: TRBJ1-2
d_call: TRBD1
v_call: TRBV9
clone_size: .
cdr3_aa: CASSVGLDRGFYTF
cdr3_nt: TGTGCCAGCAGCGTAGGGCTGGACAGGGGGTTTTACACCTTC

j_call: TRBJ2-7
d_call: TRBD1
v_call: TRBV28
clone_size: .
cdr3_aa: CASGLPGQAEREQYF
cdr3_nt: TGTGCCAGCGGGTTACCGGGACAGGCTGAGAGGGAGCAGTACTTC

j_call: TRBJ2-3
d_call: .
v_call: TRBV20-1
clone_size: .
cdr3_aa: CSASLSTDTQYF
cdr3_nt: TGCAGTGCTAGTCTATCCACAGATACGCAGTATTTT

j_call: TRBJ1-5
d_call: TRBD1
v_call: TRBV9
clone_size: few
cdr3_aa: CASTQTDRVDQPQHF
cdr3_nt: TGTGCCAGCACCCAGACGGACAGGGTGGACCAGCCCCAGCATTTT

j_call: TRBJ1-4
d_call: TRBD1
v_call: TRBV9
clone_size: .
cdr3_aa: CASSVGPGQGATNEKLFF
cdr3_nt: TGTGCCAGCAGCGTAGGTCCGGGACAGGGCGCAACTAATGAAAAACTGTTTTTT

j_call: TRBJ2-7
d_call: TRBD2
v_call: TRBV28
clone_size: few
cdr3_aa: CASSLGTSGRASSYEQYF
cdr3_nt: TGTGCCAGCAGTTTAGGGACTAGCGGGAGGGCTAGCTCCTACGAGCAGTACTTC

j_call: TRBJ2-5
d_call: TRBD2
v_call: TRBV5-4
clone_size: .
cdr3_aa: CASSLGPTSGRSGETQYF
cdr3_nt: TGTGCCAGCAGCTTGGGGCCGACTAGCGGGAGGAGCGGAGAGACCCAGTACTTC

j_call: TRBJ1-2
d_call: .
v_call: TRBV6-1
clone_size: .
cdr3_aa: CASSEVTERGGYTF
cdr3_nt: TGTGCCAGCAGTGAAGTCACGGAAAGAGGGGGCTACACCTTC

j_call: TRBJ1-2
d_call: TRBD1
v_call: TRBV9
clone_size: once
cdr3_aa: CASSDRGRGGDGYTF
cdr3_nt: TGTGCCAGCAGCGACAGGGGGCGCGGAGGTGATGGCTACACCTTC

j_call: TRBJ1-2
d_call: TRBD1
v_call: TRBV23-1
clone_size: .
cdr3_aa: CASSPQGAGTTGYTF
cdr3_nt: TGCGCCAGCAGTCCCCAGGGGGCCGGTACAACGGGCTACACCTTC